The 19 T cell receptor beta chains in this list originate from one sample, sequenced in a study of beta chain features in type 1 diabetes. All of the isolated RNA was reverse transcribed, so expressed TCRB transcripts were sequenced. Sequenced by immunoSEQ multiplex PCR; TCRdb stores in-frame clones only, minus some. Of a few hundred thousand clones listed, 25% to 30% are singletons. The material sequenced was central memory CD4+ T cells from blood. Receptors were obtained from a man in his thirties or forties in good health.

J is TRBJ2-5 and V is TRBV30; the D is unclear. CDR1 and CDR2 from the germline V gene are GTSNPN and SVGIG (reference sequence). CDR3 length: 12 amino acids. The V and J ends lost 3 bases and 2 bases respectively, with 7 bases between them. The CDR3 loop reads CAWSLWQETQYF. In DNA form, the CDR3 reads TGTGCCTGGAGCTTGTGGCAAGAGACCCAGTACTTC.

This clone showed up just a few times. V is TRBV7-2 and J is TRBJ2-3; D possibly corresponds to TRBD1 (6 bases). The ends were cut back, 5 bases at V and 4 bases at J, with 7 bases in the middle. The CDR3 is made up of 12 amino acids. In germline, CDR1 is SGHTA, CDR2 FQGNSA. The CDR3 sequence: CASSQGPDTQYF. CDR3 bases: TGTGCCAGCAGCCAGGGGCCAGATACGCAGTATTTT.

The chain links TRBV6-1 to TRBJ2-3; D not resolved. The V gene lost 10 bases and the J gene lost 1 base, with 18 bases spanning the gap. Germline assignment: CDR1 MNHNS and CDR2 SASEGT. CDR3 length equals 15 residues. The CDR3, as DNA: TGTGCCACTTACGTGCTGGCCGGAGGCACAGATACGCAGTATTTT. This encodes CATYVLAGGTDTQYF.

Concerning this clone itself: One base away lies a much larger clone, so this may be a sequencing read error. V usage is TRBV7-2 and J usage is TRBJ2-7; TRBD2 matches 7 bases. In germline, CDR1 is SGHTA, CDR2 FQGNSA. Unmatched junction bases numbered 9, after V lost 1 base and J lost 6 bases. The CDR3 consists of 15 residues. CDR3 coding DNA: TGTGCCAGCAGCTTAGGAGGCGGGAGAGGCGGCGAGCAGTACTTC. Its translation: CASSLGGGRGGEQYF.

This clone was seen a handful of times. The V and J genes are TRBV18 and TRBJ1-3; D gene uncertain. Germline CDR1 is KGHSH and CDR2 is LQKENI. The CDR3 sequence is 15 residues long. The V gene lost 4 bases and the J gene lost 0 bases, with 10 bases spanning the gap. CDR3 in amino acids: CASSLERSSGNTIYF. In nucleotides, the CDR3 is TGTGCCAGCTCACTAGAAAGGAGCTCTGGAAACACCATATATTTT.

Worth noting for this clone: A read error may produce the germline difference seen at one junction end. The chain couples TRBV20-1 to TRBJ2-7, with D unresolved. The length of the CDR3 is 10 residues. CDR1 and CDR2 from the germline V gene are DFQATT and SNEGSKA (reference sequence). CDR3: CSASSHEQYF. CDR3 in DNA: TGCAGTGCTAGCTCCCACGAGCAGTACTTC.

The chain uses TRBV29-1 and TRBJ2-3, with a possible D match to TRBD2 (7 bases). Germline CDR1 and CDR2: SQVTM and ANQGSEA. The CDR3 has 14 residues. V lost 3 bases to trimming and J lost 4 bases, with 14 bases between them. The CDR3 sequence is CSVDLGGVPDTQYF. The CDR3 coding sequence is TGCAGCGTTGACCTAGGGGGGGTCCCAGATACGCAGTATTTT.

This clone was counted between two and nine times. The V call is TRBV5-4, the J call TRBJ2-3; D not certain. This CDR3 has 14 residues. Trimming removed 0 bases from V and 0 bases from J, with 5 bases in between. Germline lookup yields CDR1 SGHNT and CDR2 YYREEE (reference sequence). This CDR3 is CASSLDSSTDTQYF. DNA for the CDR3: TGTGCCAGCAGCTTGGACAGTAGCACAGATACGCAGTATTTT.

The gene calls are TRBV20-1 and TRBJ2-3; D unclear. Germline V gives CDR1 DFQATT, CDR2 SNEGSKA (reference sequence). The V and J ends lost 5 bases and 0 bases respectively, with 3 bases between them. The CDR3 covers 11 residues. CDR3 loop: CSAGSTDTQYF. The CDR3, as DNA: TGCAGTGCTGGTAGCACAGATACGCAGTATTTT.

The gene calls are TRBV4-2 and TRBJ2-3, with TRBD2 identical over 8 bases. CDR3 length equals 18 residues. The germline V gene encodes CDR1 LGHNA and CDR2 YNFKEQ. With 0 bases clipped from V and 3 bases from J, the junction kept 11 bases outside the gene matches. CDR3 DNA sequence: TGTGCCAGCAGCCAAGATCCGAAGCGGGGGCTTAGTACAGATACGCAGTATTTT. Protein: CASSQDPKRGLSTDTQYF.

The sample holds a few counts of this clone. This chain joins TRBV23-1 and TRBJ2-2; possible D gene TRBD2, 5 bases. TRBV23-1 falls under the ORF class, with uncertain function. Trimming took 0 bases from V and 7 from J, leaving 12 bases between them. The CDR3 runs 15 residues. The CDR3 DNA is TGCGCCAGCAGTCAATCGGCACGGGATTTCGGGGAGCTGTTTTTT. Translating it yields CASSQSARDFGELFF.

The chain carries TRBV5-1 and TRBJ2-1; D is unresolved. This CDR3 spans 16 amino acids. Looked up from germline, CDR1 is SGHRS and CDR2 is YFSETQ. The V and J ends lost 0 bases and 0 bases respectively, with 10 bases between them. CDR3 loop: CASSLGQMSSYNEQFF. The DNA for the CDR3 is TGCGCCAGCAGCTTGGGACAAATGAGCTCCTACAATGAGCAGTTCTTC.

This clone was picked up many times. The V gene is TRBV19, the J gene TRBJ2-7; D possibly corresponds to TRBD2 (6 bases). This CDR3 has 15 amino acids. The V gene lost 5 bases and the J gene lost 0 bases, with 14 bases spanning the gap. Germline V gene data show CDR1 as LNHDA and CDR2 as SQIVND (reference sequence). The CDR3 region is CASSGGTVSSYEQYF. CDR3 nucleotides: TGTGCCAGTAGTGGGGGGACGGTTAGCTCCTACGAGCAGTACTTC.

Ten or more counts support this clone. The CDR3 bases are TGTGCCAGCAGTGAAGGACAGGGGAGGCAGACCCAGTACTTC. This codes for CASSEGQGRQTQYF. The rearrangement joins TRBV6-1 to TRBJ2-5; 8 bases are shared with TRBD1. CDR1 and CDR2 (germline): MNHNS, SASEGT. The CDR3 loop spans 14 amino acids. V lost 1 base and J lost 6; bases outside the gene matches: 4.

This clone occurred many times. The CDR3 spells CSVGQGLSGANVLTF. Here the CDR3 DNA reads TGCAGCGTTGGACAGGGACTATCTGGGGCCAACGTCCTGACTTTC. The gene calls are TRBV29-1 and TRBJ2-6; D is tentatively TRBD1 or TRBD2 (7 bases each). The germline V and J ends were trimmed by 4 bases and 1 base, with 11 bases remaining between them. The CDR3 contains 15 residues. CDR1 is SQVTM, CDR2 ANQGSEA, per germline.

The J gene is TRBJ2-5, the V gene TRBV6-5; D gene ambiguous. Germline CDR1 reads MNHEY; CDR2 reads SVGAGI. The germline V and J ends were trimmed by 6 bases and 5 bases, with 16 bases remaining between them. CDR3 length: 14 amino acids. CDR3: CASSLDPGGETQYF. CDR3 in DNA: TGTGCCAGCAGCCTGGACCCAGGTGGGGAGACCCAGTACTTC.

This clone was seen only a few times. The CDR3 sequence: CASSQPRLAGYNNEQFF. For the CDR3, the DNA is TGCGCCAGCAGCCAACCACGACTAGCGGGGTACAACAATGAGCAGTTCTTC. The chain is built from TRBV4-3 and TRBJ2-1; TRBD2 matches 11 bases. J gave up 5 bases and V 2 bases, and 8 bases lay outside the gene matches. CDR1 and CDR2 (germline): LGHNA, YSLEER. The CDR3 is 17 amino acids.

There are a few counts of this clone. The chain combines TRBV2 with TRBJ2-1, with unresolved D. CDR1 and CDR2 from the germline V gene are SNHLY and FYNNEI. CDR3 size: 13 residues. Trimming stripped 0 bases from V and 4 bases from J, with 4 bases between. The CDR3 coding sequence is TGTGCCAGCAGTGAAGCAGGATACAATGAGCAGTTCTTC. This encodes CASSEAGYNEQFF. The variable domain in full, with the rest retrieved from reference TRBV2 and TRBJ2-1, is EPEVTQTPSHQVTQMGQEVILRCVPISNHLYFYWYRQILGQKVEFLVSFYNNEISEKSEIFDDQFSVERPDGSNFTLKIRSTKLEDSAMYFCASSEAGYNEQFFGPGTRLTVL.

The rearrangement joins TRBV5-1 to TRBJ2-5, with D possibly matching TRBD1 (6 bases). This CDR3 is 15 amino acids long. CDR1 and CDR2 (germline): SGHRS, YFSETQ. Trimming stripped 2 bases from V and 5 bases from J, with 16 bases between. The CDR3 nucleotides read TGCGCCAGCAGCTTACAGGGTGGGATGTTGGAGACCCAGTACTTC. It translates to CASSLQGGMLETQYF. The full variable domain, its missing parts supplied by reference TRBV5-1 and TRBJ2-5, is KAGVTQTPRYLIKTRGQQVTLSCSPISGHRSVSWYQQTPGQGLQFLFEYFSETQRNKGNFPGRFSGRQFSNSRSEMNVSTLELGDSALYLCASSLQGGMLETQYFGPGTRLLVL.